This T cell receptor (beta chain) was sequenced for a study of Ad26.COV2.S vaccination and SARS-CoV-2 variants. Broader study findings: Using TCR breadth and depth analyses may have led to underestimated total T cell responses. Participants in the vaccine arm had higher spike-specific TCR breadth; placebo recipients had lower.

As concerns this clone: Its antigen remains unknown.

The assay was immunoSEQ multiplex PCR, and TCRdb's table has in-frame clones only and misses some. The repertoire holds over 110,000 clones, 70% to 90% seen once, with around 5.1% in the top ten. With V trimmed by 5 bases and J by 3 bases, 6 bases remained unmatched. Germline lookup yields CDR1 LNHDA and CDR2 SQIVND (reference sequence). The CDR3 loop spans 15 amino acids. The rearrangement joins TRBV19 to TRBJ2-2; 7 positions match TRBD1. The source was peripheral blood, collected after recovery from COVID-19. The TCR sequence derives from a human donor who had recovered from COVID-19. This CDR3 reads CASSEQGTYTGELFF. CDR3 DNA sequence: TGTGCCAGTAGTGAACAGGGGACATACACCGGGGAGCTGTTTTTT.